The entry below gives a single TCR beta chain sequence along with its context. Its antigen is undetermined. The record originates from a study of shared clonotypes between healthy human individuals. Study observations and caveats: Though the depth was large, rarefaction showed that sorted-subset sequencing was incomplete.

CDR1 and CDR2 (germline): LNHDA, SQIVND (reference sequence). The V and J ends lost 5 bases and 1 base respectively, with 20 bases between them. The CDR3 has 17 amino acids. TCRdb's table, derived via immunoSEQ multiplex PCR, lists solely in-frame clones and lacks some. The sample lists some 2.3 million clones, 93% occurring once. J is TRBJ1-1 and V is TRBV19; a possible D gene is TRBD1 (5 bases). What was sequenced was naive CD4+ T cells from PBMCs. Documented subset: CD45RA+ positively selected. This receptor was identified in a man aged 18 to 29 in good health. Some clones in this sample may be carry-over from other donors' samples. CDR3 amino acids: CASSSGEGQTRNTEAFF. CDR3 nucleotides: TGTGCCAGTAGTTCGGGGGAAGGTCAGACCAGGAACACTGAAGCTTTCTTT.